This TCR beta chain was retrieved from a study of T cell responses to AZD1222 COVID-19 vaccine. This clone has a handful of counts. The V gene lost 5 bases and the J gene lost 7 bases, with 9 bases spanning the gap. This CDR3 has 12 amino acids. Clones were read by immunoSEQ multiplex PCR, and TCRdb kept only the in-frame ones, dropping some. The sample contains about 140,000 clones, 80% to 95% of which appear only once. The V call is TRBV12-3 or TRBV12-4, the J call TRBJ2-1; D might be TRBD1 or TRBD2, each matching 6 bases. This clonotype was obtained from an adult in good health. This specimen consisted of peripheral blood, obtained on day 0 of AZD1222 vaccination. CDR3 nucleotides: TGTGCCAGCAGTCGAGGGGGGAATGAGCAGTTCTTC. It codes for CASSRGGNEQFF.